The 22 T cell receptor beta chains given below trace back to one sample, sequenced in a study of T cells after yellow fever vaccination. Each CDR3 protein gets one entry after TCRdb re-called the 5' RACE reads with MiXCR. Altogether some 320,000 distinct CDR3 sequences are present, 4.1% being singletons, with the ten largest covering about 22%. Sequenced here: PBMCs, sampled 5 days after the yellow fever booster vaccination. All receptors derive from a man younger than 30 who received the YFV17D yellow fever vaccine.

Many counts were recorded for this clonotype. The rearrangement joins TRBV4-3 to TRBJ2-1; 9 bases are a match to TRBD2. The CDR3 has 15 residues. Trimming cost V 4 bases and J 4 bases; bases outside gene matches: 5. The germline V gene encodes CDR1 LGHNA and CDR2 YSLEER. CDR3 residues: CASSPGSGGYNEQFF. Written as DNA, the CDR3 is TGCGCCAGCAGCCCCGGTAGCGGGGGATACAATGAGCAGTTCTTC.

This clonotype showed up just a few times. The chain combines TRBV14 with TRBJ1-4; D gene unclear. CDR1 and CDR2 from the germline V gene are SGHDN and FVKESK. CDR3 size: 16 residues. Trimming removed 1 base from V and 5 bases from J, with 14 bases in between. The DNA of the CDR3 is TGTGCCAGCAGCCAAGCAGTCAGCCTACAGAATGAAAAACTGTTTTTT. Protein: CASSQAVSLQNEKLFF.

The CDR3 DNA reads as TGTGCCACCAGCAGTAGACGGGACGGCCTTCCCTATGGCTACACCTTC. It yields the protein CATSSRRDGLPYGYTF. This chain uses TRBV15 with TRBJ1-2, with a possible D match to TRBD1 (5 bases). Germline-derived CDR1 and CDR2 are LNHNV and YYDKDF (reference sequence). Trimming pared 3 bases from V and 4 bases from J, leaving 18 bases between. The length of the CDR3 is 16 residues.

The chain joins TRBV7-9 to TRBJ2-7; D unclear. Germline CDR1 and CDR2: SEHNR and FQNEAQ (reference sequence). V was clipped by 4 bases and J by 0 bases, with 7 bases between them. The CDR3 totals 13 residues. Here the CDR3 DNA reads TGTGCCAGCAGCTCCAGAGCCTCCTACGAGCAGTACTTC. Translating it yields CASSSRASYEQYF.

This clonotype was counted between two and nine times. The V gene is TRBV7-2, the J gene TRBJ2-1; TRBD2 aligns across 10 bases. Germline values: CDR1 SGHTA, CDR2 FQGNSA. The CDR3 contains 14 residues. V gave up 2 bases and J gave up 8 bases; unmatched junction bases: 3. CDR3 sequence reads: CASSLSLAGDEQFF. In DNA form, the CDR3 reads TGTGCCAGCAGCTTAAGTCTAGCGGGGGATGAGCAGTTCTTC.

The table lists this clonotype with many counts. The chain carries TRBV7-6 and TRBJ2-2, with a tentative D call TRBD2 (6 bases). Trimming stripped 8 bases from V and 4 bases from J, with 8 bases between. This CDR3 has 12 amino acids. The germline V gene has CDR1 SGHVS and CDR2 FNYEAQ. The CDR3 region has the DNA TGTGCCAGCGGGGGGAGCACCGGGGAGCTGTTTTTT. It specifies CASGGSTGELFF.

This clonotype showed up many times. V is TRBV28 and J is TRBJ2-7, with D possibly being TRBD2 (7 bases). V shed 6 bases and J shed 2 bases, with 23 bases lying between them. From germline, CDR1 is MDHEN and CDR2 SYDVKM. This CDR3 is built from 17 residues. CDR3 in DNA: TGTGCCAGCAGCCCTGTTAGGGGGGGGGTAGGACCCTACGAGCAGTACTTC. It encodes CASSPVRGGVGPYEQYF.

This chain joins TRBV11-2 and TRBJ2-3; 7 bases fit TRBD1. Trimming at V came to 2 bases and at J to 5 bases, leaving 19 bases not matched to a gene. This CDR3 region has 19 residues. Per germline, CDR1 SGHAT and CDR2 FQNNGV. The CDR3, as DNA: TGTGCCAGCAGCTTACTGGGTATGATACAGGACAGGACGGGAGATACGCAGTATTTT. This sequence encodes CASSLLGMIQDRTGDTQYF.

This clonotype was recorded many times. V is TRBV20-1 and J is TRBJ1-4; D unclear. Looked up from germline, CDR1 is DFQATT and CDR2 is SNEGSKA (reference sequence). The CDR3 length is 11 residues. V was clipped by 7 bases and J by 5 bases, with 8 bases between them. CDR3 region: CSGTVNEKLFF. The CDR3 coding sequence is TGCAGTGGGACGGTGAATGAAAAACTGTTTTTT.

This clonotype has more than one count but fewer than ten. As DNA, the CDR3 is TGTGCCAGCAGCCAAGACAGGGACCGACTGAACACTGAAGCTTTCTTT. This sequence encodes CASSQDRDRLNTEAFF. The chain links TRBV3-1 to TRBJ1-1, with D possibly matching TRBD1 (5 bases). Germline CDR1 and CDR2: LGHDT and YNNKEL (reference sequence). Trimming took off 0 bases at V and 0 bases at J, with 11 bases between the two ends. CDR3 length equals 16 residues.

This clonotype turned up a few times. The rearrangement joins TRBV30 to TRBJ2-5; 8 nucleotides match TRBD1. From germline, CDR1 is GTSNPN and CDR2 SVGIG (reference sequence). The junction had 7 bases not matched to a gene; V was cut back by 2 bases and J by 5 bases. This CDR3 spans 14 amino acids. CDR3 sequence: CAWSIGQGWETQYF. The DNA for the CDR3 is TGTGCCTGGAGTATTGGACAGGGCTGGGAGACCCAGTACTTC.

The chain carries TRBV7-7 and TRBJ2-2; a weak D match, TRBD2 (6 bases). This CDR3 has 15 residues. V dropped 1 base and J dropped 7 bases, with 13 bases sitting between them. Germline V gene lookup returns CDR1 SSHAT and CDR2 FNYEAQ (reference sequence). CDR3 in DNA: TGTGCCAGCAGCTTAGAACCCGGAGGGAACGGGGAGCTGTTTTTT. Translation gives CASSLEPGGNGELFF.

This clonotype was detected many times. The V and J genes are TRBV7-2 and TRBJ2-3; the match to TRBD2 covers 12 bases. The germline V gene encodes CDR1 SGHTA and CDR2 FQGNSA. With V trimmed by 0 bases and J by 0 bases, 4 bases remained unmatched. The CDR3 has 18 amino acids. CDR3 nucleotides: TGTGCCAGCAGCTTAGCGGGGACTAGCGGGTCCAGCACAGATACGCAGTATTTT. Encoded protein: CASSLAGTSGSSTDTQYF.

Only a few counts were recorded for this clonotype. V is TRBV20-1 and J is TRBJ1-2, with a weak D call TRBD1 (5 bases). Trimming removed 1 base at V and 5 bases at J, with 14 bases between. The CDR3 runs to 14 residues. CDR1 and CDR2 from the germline V gene are DFQATT and SNEGSKA (reference sequence). The DNA for the CDR3 is TGCAGTGCTAGAGGGGACGGAGTAATTTATGGCTACACCTTC. It yields the protein CSARGDGVIYGYTF.

This clonotype has just a few counts. V usage is TRBV12-3 or TRBV12-4 and J usage is TRBJ1-1, with TRBD1 as a possible D gene (6 bases). Trimming removed 5 bases from V and 3 bases from J, with 10 bases in between. This CDR3 region has 13 residues. In nucleotides, the CDR3 is TGTGCCAGCAGTCCAGAGGGGGACACTGAAGCTTTCTTT. Translated, it gives CASSPEGDTEAFF.

This clonotype was counted a few times. The rearrangement joins TRBV28 to TRBJ1-2; no firm D call. V was clipped by 0 bases and J by 5 bases, with 13 bases between them. The CDR3 is 15 amino acids. Germline lookup yields CDR1 MDHEN and CDR2 SYDVKM. The CDR3 DNA sequence: TGTGCCAGCAGTTTATGGGCCGGGGTACCATATGGCTACACCTTC. Translating it yields CASSLWAGVPYGYTF.

This clonotype was seen only a few times. This chain links TRBV6-5 with TRBJ2-3; D uncertain. With 1 base removed from V and 0 bases from J, the gap between germline ends came to 8 bases. Per the germline V gene, CDR1 is MNHEY and CDR2 is SVGAGI. The CDR3 is 15 residues long. The CDR3 DNA reads as TGTGCCAGCAGTTACTGGGCTGCTAGCACAGATACGCAGTATTTT. It yields the protein CASSYWAASTDTQYF.

V usage is TRBV11-2 and J usage is TRBJ2-2; TRBD1 or TRBD2 may be the D gene (5 bases each). This CDR3 comprises 16 residues. V was cut by 5 bases and J by 0 bases, with 13 bases left in between. Looked up from germline, CDR1 is SGHAT and CDR2 is FQNNGV. The CDR3 spells CASSPRDVANTGELFF. The CDR3 DNA reads as TGTGCCAGCAGCCCTAGGGACGTCGCGAACACCGGGGAGCTGTTTTTT.

This clonotype has a handful of counts. The chain is built from TRBV6-2 or TRBV6-3 and TRBJ1-1, with D hard to call. CDR1 is MNHEY, CDR2 SVGEGT, per germline. Trimming removed 2 bases at V and 0 bases at J, with 10 bases between. This CDR3 is 15 amino acids long. CDR3 residues: CASSYREGLNTEAFF. The CDR3 coding sequence is TGTGCCAGCAGTTACAGGGAGGGTCTGAACACTGAAGCTTTCTTT.

This clonotype was seen more than once but under ten times. This chain links TRBV11-2 with TRBJ2-1; D may be TRBD1 (5 bases). The germline gives CDR1 SGHAT, CDR2 FQNNGV. The CDR3 totals 16 residues. The V end lost 1 base, the J end lost 4 bases, and 14 bases lay between the germline ends. The CDR3 DNA reads TGTGCCAGCAGCTTAGGCCCAGGGCCCCAATACAATGAGCAGTTCTTC. Its translation: CASSLGPGPQYNEQFF.

This clonotype was counted between two and nine times. Germline is not matched at one junction end, which may reflect a read error. The chain employs TRBV6-6 and TRBJ2-1; D might be TRBD1 (6 bases). The CDR3 consists of 11 residues. Germline CDR1 and CDR2: MNHNY and SVGAGI (reference sequence). In DNA, the CDR3 is TGTGCCAGCAGCTGGGACAAGGAGCAGTTCTTC. It yields the protein CASSWDKEQFF.

This clonotype was picked up many times. This chain links TRBV24-1 with TRBJ2-7, with D possibly matching TRBD1 (5 bases). This CDR3 is built from 13 residues. The V end lost 4 bases, the J end lost 3 bases, and 9 bases lay between the germline ends. Germline V gene sequence: CDR1 KGHDR, CDR2 SFDVKD. The CDR3 sequence: CATSEWTIYEQYV. The CDR3 DNA follows: TGTGCCACCAGTGAATGGACAATCTACGAGCAGTACGTC.